The 22 T cell receptor beta chains below all came from one sample that was sequenced in a study of blood T cells in healthy people across ages. With a J-beta primer mix and a sample-barcoded 5' primer, a second PCR ran about 7 to 12 cycles. TCRdb fed the 5' RACE reads into MiXCR, producing one record per CDR3 protein. This table has roughly 1,700,000 distinct CDR3 sequences, over 25% appearing once. Sequences were obtained from blood. These receptor sequences come from a woman under 40 in good health.

The rearrangement links TRBV29-1 to TRBJ1-1, with D tentatively TRBD1 (6 bases). Germline CDR1 reads SQVTM; CDR2 reads ANQGSEA. This CDR3 region has 12 residues. V was clipped by 6 bases and J by 4 bases, with 12 bases between them. CDR3 sequence: CSVLGGPTEAFF. CDR3 nucleotide sequence: TGCAGCGTGCTCGGGGGGCCCACTGAAGCTTTCTTT.

This clonotype is a singleton in its sample. V gene TRBV20-1 combines with J gene TRBJ2-5; D not resolved. This CDR3 has 15 amino acids. Germline CDR1 reads DFQATT; CDR2 reads SNEGSKA (reference sequence). The V gene lost 1 base and the J gene lost 11 bases, with 23 bases spanning the gap. The CDR3 loop reads CSARGRRSSSYGQYF. CDR3 in DNA: TGCAGTGCTAGAGGCCGACGATCGTCATCCTACGGGCAGTACTTC.

With respect to this clonotype: A much larger clone is a single base away; this may be a read error. The gene calls are TRBV24-1 and TRBJ2-4; D might be TRBD2 (6 bases). The germline gives CDR1 KGHDR, CDR2 SFDVKD. The CDR3 is 15 amino acids. V shed 9 bases and J shed 5 bases, with 19 bases lying between them. CDR3 sequence: CATLLGREAENIQYF. Here the CDR3 DNA reads TGTGCCACCCTCCTCGGAAGGGAGGCGGAAAACATTCAGTACTTC.

This clonotype was seen many times. V gene TRBV4-1 combines with J gene TRBJ2-7; no definite D call. The CDR3 spans 14 residues. Trimming cost V 2 bases and J 7 bases, with 15 bases left between them. Germline V gives CDR1 MGHRA, CDR2 YSYEKL. The CDR3 nucleotides are TGCGCCAGCAGCCAACTGCAGGCGACTGAAGAGCAGTACTTC. Its protein is CASSQLQATEEQYF.

With respect to this clonotype: One end of the junction does not line up with germline, which may come from a read error. The chain links TRBV5-1 to TRBJ2-3, with D possibly being TRBD1 (7 bases). CDR1 is SGHRS and CDR2 is YFSETQ in the germline V gene. The CDR3 consists of 13 residues. DNA of the CDR3: TGCGCCGGCAGCTTGGAGGGGGCTAATACGCAGTATTTT. Its translation is CAGSLEGANTQYF.

CDR3 region: CASSWTGSGNQPQHF. CDR3 bases: TGCGCCAGCAGCTGGACAGGGAGTGGCAATCAGCCCCAGCATTTT. The chain uses TRBV5-1 and TRBJ1-5; 8 positions agree with TRBD1. This CDR3 comprises 15 residues. The germline CDR1 and CDR2 sequences are SGHRS and YFSETQ. The trim removed 3 bases at V and 2 bases at J, leaving 4 bases unmatched.

To note about this clonotype: Germline and junction disagree at one end, which may indicate a read error. J is TRBJ2-1 and V is TRBV20-1; tentative D call: TRBD1 (6 bases). This CDR3 has 13 amino acids. Germline V lookup: CDR1 DFQATT, CDR2 SNEGSKA (reference sequence). In nucleotides, the CDR3 is TGCAGTGCTGGGATGGACAGATACAATGGGCAGTTCTTC. This gives the protein CSAGMDRYNGQFF.

This clonotype was counted between two and nine times. The gene calls are TRBV28 and TRBJ2-7; no firm D call. CDR1 and CDR2 (germline): MDHEN, SYDVKM. Trimming cost V 2 bases and J 0 bases, with 8 bases left between them. This CDR3 has 14 amino acids. CDR3 loop: CASSLLESSYEQYF. DNA of the CDR3: TGTGCCAGCAGTTTACTGGAAAGCTCCTACGAGCAGTACTTC.

The genes are TRBV5-1 and TRBJ2-2, with D maybe TRBD1 (5 bases). Germline V gene data show CDR1 as SGHRS and CDR2 as YFSETQ. Trimming removed 0 bases at V and 4 bases at J, with 16 bases between. The CDR3 has 17 amino acids. CDR3 loop: CASSLGEGVAGTGELFF. In DNA form, the CDR3 reads TGCGCCAGCAGCTTGGGAGAAGGGGTGGCCGGCACCGGGGAGCTGTTTTTT.

The chain is built from TRBV12-3 or TRBV12-4 and TRBJ1-2, with D uncertain. This CDR3 spans 14 amino acids. V dropped 9 bases and J dropped 4 bases, with 18 bases sitting between them. The DNA of the CDR3 is TGTGCCAGTTCCCGAGGGCAGATCCTCTATGGCTACACCTTC. It encodes CASSRGQILYGYTF.

This chain uses TRBV12-3 or TRBV12-4 with TRBJ2-4; D remains ambiguous. TRBJ2-7 matches the DNA end more closely, so the J call is doubtful. The CDR3 sequence is 15 residues long. The CDR3, as DNA: TGTGCCAGCAGTTCTAAGGACCCCCTCGGTTACGAGCAGTACTTC. Encoded protein: CASSSKDPLGYEQYF.

V is TRBV20-1 and J is TRBJ1-1; D is undetermined. The length of the CDR3 is 15 residues. Trimming cost V 0 bases and J 1 base, with 12 bases left between them. CDR1 is DFQATT and CDR2 is SNEGSKA in the germline V gene (reference sequence). CDR3 sequence (DNA): TGCAGTGCTAGAGAGGATTGGGTGGGGAACACTGAAGCTTTCTTT. It translates to CSAREDWVGNTEAFF.

The chain is built from TRBV2 and TRBJ2-1, with 7 bases that match TRBD2. CDR1 is SNHLY and CDR2 is FYNNEI in the germline V gene. V gave up 8 bases and J gave up 0 bases; unmatched junction bases: 13. The CDR3 spans 17 residues. This chain's CDR3 is CASVRGVGGSSYNEQFF. The CDR3 DNA sequence: TGTGCCAGCGTGCGGGGCGTGGGCGGGAGCTCCTACAATGAGCAGTTCTTC. Drawing the rest from reference TRBV2 and TRBJ2-1, the complete variable domain is EPEVTQTPSHQVTQMGQEVILRCVPISNHLYFYWYRQILGQKVEFLVSFYNNEISEKSEIFDDQFSVERPDGSNFTLKIRSTKLEDSAMYFCASVRGVGGSSYNEQFFGPGTRLTVL.

This clonotype was counted only a few times. The CDR3 protein is CASSEWGRESNQPQHF. The CDR3 nucleotides are TGTGCCAGCAGTGAATGGGGTAGAGAGAGCAATCAGCCCCAGCATTTT. V and J are TRBV2 and TRBJ1-5; D call uncertain. CDR1 is SNHLY and CDR2 is FYNNEI in the germline V gene. The CDR3 has 16 amino acids. V was clipped by 2 bases and J by 1 base, with 12 bases between them.

Only a few counts were recorded for this clonotype. The chain is built from TRBV20-1 and TRBJ2-4; the D gene is possibly TRBD1 (5 bases). The CDR3 spans 13 residues. Trimming removed 5 bases at V and 6 bases at J, with 14 bases between. CDR1 and CDR2 (germline): DFQATT, SNEGSKA (reference sequence). The CDR3 DNA follows: TGCAGTGCTCTCCGAGGACACGGAAACATTCAGTACTTC. It yields the protein CSALRGHGNIQYF.

The chain carries TRBV12-3 or TRBV12-4 and TRBJ2-1; D may be TRBD2 (6 bases). The CDR3 loop spans 14 amino acids. Trimming removed 6 bases at V and 4 bases at J, with 13 bases between. In DNA form, the CDR3 reads TGTGCCAGCAGCCGCCGGGACTGGTACAATGAGCAGTTCTTC. Translating gives CASSRRDWYNEQFF.

With respect to this clonotype: A read error may be the cause here, since a much bigger clone is one base away. The rearrangement uses TRBV6-1 and TRBJ2-1, with 12 bases matching TRBD1. Germline CDR1 reads MNHNS; CDR2 reads SASEGT. V lost 0 bases and J lost 13; bases outside the gene matches: 10. The CDR3 covers 16 residues. CDR3 sequence (DNA): TGTGCCAGCAGTGAAGCCACGGGACAGGGGGCAGAGACCCAGTTCTTC. Translating gives CASSEATGQGAETQFF.

In nucleotides, the CDR3 is TGTGCCACCAGTGACCCTGGGACAGATTATGGCTACACCTTC. This translates into CATSDPGTDYGYTF. This chain uses TRBV24-1 with TRBJ1-2, with 7 bases fitting TRBD1. The ends lost 4 bases at V and 5 bases at J; junction bases unmatched: 6. CDR3 size: 14 residues. Germline loops: CDR1 KGHDR, CDR2 SFDVKD.

This clonotype has at least ten counts. The chain uses TRBV28 and TRBJ2-7, with a weak D call TRBD2 (5 bases). The CDR3 sequence is 12 residues long. Trimming pared 6 bases from V and 2 bases from J, leaving 8 bases between. Germline-derived CDR1 and CDR2 are MDHEN and SYDVKM. CDR3 protein: CASRDFTYEQYF. The CDR3, as DNA: TGTGCCAGCAGGGACTTTACCTACGAGCAGTACTTC.

In its sample, this clonotype was seen a few times. The chain carries TRBV11-2 and TRBJ2-1, with 8 bases matching TRBD2. V shed 0 bases and J 12 bases; nucleotides not matched to a gene: 4. The CDR3 covers 13 residues. CDR1 SGHAT and CDR2 FQNNGV come from the germline V gene. The CDR3 region has the DNA TGTGCCAGCAGCTTAGAGTGGAGCGGGGGGCAGTTCTTC. As protein: CASSLEWSGGQFF.

This clonotype was seen repeatedly, ten times or more. V gene TRBV29-1 combines with J gene TRBJ2-7, with 7 bases aligning to TRBD2. With 5 bases clipped from V and 3 bases from J, the junction kept 7 bases outside the gene matches. This CDR3 is built from 13 residues. Germline V gene lookup returns CDR1 SQVTM and CDR2 ANQGSEA. Here the CDR3 reads CSVFGSGDYEQYF. The CDR3 DNA sequence: TGCAGCGTTTTCGGGAGCGGGGACTACGAGCAGTACTTC.

The sample holds a few counts of this clonotype. The genes are TRBV2 and TRBJ2-1; 11 bases are shared with TRBD2. Trimming at V came to 6 bases and at J to 4 bases, leaving 8 bases not matched to a gene. Germline V lookup: CDR1 SNHLY, CDR2 FYNNEI. The CDR3 sequence is 16 residues long. The CDR3 bases are TGTGCCAGCAGACAACTAGCGGGGGCTGCTTACAATGAGCAGTTCTTC. It specifies CASRQLAGAAYNEQFF.